This T cell receptor (beta chain) originates from a study of cytomegalovirus exposure and HLA in healthy donors. Findings of the study overall: Many donors carried some public TCRs, although rarity characterized most TCR sequences. Associated with cytomegalovirus, according to the listing, were some 150 TCR beta chains. The CMV antigen specificity of a few CMV-associated chains was confirmed through in vitro analysis.

This clone was detected once. Its antigen is not identified. Trimming cost V 3 bases and J 3 bases; bases outside gene matches: 6. This CDR3 is built from 15 residues. Per the germline V gene, CDR1 is SGHRS and CDR2 is YFSETQ. The table came from immunoSEQ multiplex PCR; TCRdb's copy has only in-frame clones and leaves some out. The sample consists of about 240,000 clones, approximately 84% of them appearing once. The donors belonged to the approximately 120-subject validation cohort, separate from the approximately 670-subject first cohort. The sequencing sample was made of PBMCs. The rearrangement uses TRBV5-1 and TRBJ2-3; 8 bases are shared with TRBD2. This TCR came from a woman between 25 and 40 years old in good health and CMV-seropositive. The CDR3 DNA reads TGCGCCAGCAGCTCCTTAGCGGGGCAGACAGATACGCAGTATTTT. Its translation is CASSSLAGQTDTQYF.